This T cell receptor (beta chain) was observed in a study of beta chain features in type 1 diabetes. CDR3 length: 10 amino acids. Germline V lookup: CDR1 GTSNPN, CDR2 SVGIG (reference sequence). V lost 2 bases and J lost 9, with 5 bases in between. Isolated RNA was reverse transcribed in full, so expressed TCRB transcripts were sequenced. Clones were sequenced by immunoSEQ multiplex PCR, and TCRdb holds only the in-frame ones, with some missing. Of more than 150,000 clones in the sample, less than 15% were seen once. One heparinised blood draw averaging around 110 mL was given by each donor. The source is a woman aged 18 to 35 in good health. The material sequenced was central memory CD4+ T cells from blood. V usage is TRBV30 and J usage is TRBJ2-1, with no clear D. CDR3 coding DNA: TGTGCCTGGAGTATTAGTGAGCAGTTCTTC. The encoded protein is CAWSISEQFF.